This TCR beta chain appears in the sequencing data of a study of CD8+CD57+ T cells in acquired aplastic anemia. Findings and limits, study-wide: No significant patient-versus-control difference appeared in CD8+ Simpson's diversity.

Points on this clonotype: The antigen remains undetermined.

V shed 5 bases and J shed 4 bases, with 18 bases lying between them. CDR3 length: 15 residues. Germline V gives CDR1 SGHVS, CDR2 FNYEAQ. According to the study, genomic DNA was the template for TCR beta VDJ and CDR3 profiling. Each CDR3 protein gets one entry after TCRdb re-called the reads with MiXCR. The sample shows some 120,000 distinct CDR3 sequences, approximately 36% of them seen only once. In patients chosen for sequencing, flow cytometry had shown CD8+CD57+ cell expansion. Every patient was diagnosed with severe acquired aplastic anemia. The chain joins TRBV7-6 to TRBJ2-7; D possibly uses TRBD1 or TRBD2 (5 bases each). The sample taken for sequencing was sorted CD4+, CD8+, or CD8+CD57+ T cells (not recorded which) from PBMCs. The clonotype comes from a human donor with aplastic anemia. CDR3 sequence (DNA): TGTGCCAGCAGCCCAGGACTGGGACCATTTTACGAGCAGTACTTC. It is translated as CASSPGLGPFYEQYF.